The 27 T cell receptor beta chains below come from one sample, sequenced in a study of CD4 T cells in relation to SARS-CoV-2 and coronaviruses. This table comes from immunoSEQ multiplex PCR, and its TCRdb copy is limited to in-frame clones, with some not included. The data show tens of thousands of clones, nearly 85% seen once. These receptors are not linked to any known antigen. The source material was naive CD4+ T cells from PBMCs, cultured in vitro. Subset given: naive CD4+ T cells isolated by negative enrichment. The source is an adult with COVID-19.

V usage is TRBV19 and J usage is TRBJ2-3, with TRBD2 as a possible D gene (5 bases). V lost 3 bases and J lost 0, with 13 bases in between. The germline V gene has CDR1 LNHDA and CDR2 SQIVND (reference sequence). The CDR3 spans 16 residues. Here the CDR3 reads CASSMVGRQSTDTQYF. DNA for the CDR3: TGTGCCAGTAGTATGGTTGGGAGACAAAGCACAGATACGCAGTATTTT.

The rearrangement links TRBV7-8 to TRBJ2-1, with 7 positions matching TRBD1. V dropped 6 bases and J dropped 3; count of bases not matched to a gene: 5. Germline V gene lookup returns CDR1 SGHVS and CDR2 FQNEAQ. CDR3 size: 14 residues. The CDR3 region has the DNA TGTGCCAGCAGTTTTCGGACAGGCTACAATGAGCAGTTCTTC. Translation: CASSFRTGYNEQFF.

The CDR3 protein is CAWTRTHEQFF. CDR3 coding DNA: TGTGCCTGGACTAGGACACATGAGCAGTTCTTC. V is TRBV30 and J is TRBJ2-1; tentatively, D is TRBD1 (5 bases). This CDR3 contains 11 residues. The ends were cut back, 4 bases at V and 8 bases at J, with 9 bases in the middle. The germline V gene encodes CDR1 GTSNPN and CDR2 SVGIG (reference sequence).

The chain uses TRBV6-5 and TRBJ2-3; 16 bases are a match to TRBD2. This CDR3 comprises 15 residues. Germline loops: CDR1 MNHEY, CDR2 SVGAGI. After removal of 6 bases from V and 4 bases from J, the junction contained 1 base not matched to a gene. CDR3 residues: CASRGLAGGPDTQYF. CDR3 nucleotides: TGTGCCAGCAGGGGACTAGCGGGAGGGCCAGATACGCAGTATTTT.

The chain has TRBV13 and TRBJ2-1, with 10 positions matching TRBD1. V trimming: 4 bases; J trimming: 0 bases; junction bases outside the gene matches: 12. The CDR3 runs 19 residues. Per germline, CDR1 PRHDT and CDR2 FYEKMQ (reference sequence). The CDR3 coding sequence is TGTGCCAGCAGCTACATCCGGGACAGGGGAACAAGCTCCTACAATGAGCAGTTCTTC. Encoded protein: CASSYIRDRGTSSYNEQFF.

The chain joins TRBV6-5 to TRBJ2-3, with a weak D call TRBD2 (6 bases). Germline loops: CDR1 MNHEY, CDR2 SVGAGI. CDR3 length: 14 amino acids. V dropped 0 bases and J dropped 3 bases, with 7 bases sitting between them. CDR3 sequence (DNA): TGTGCCAGCAGTTACTCGGGAGGTACAGATACGCAGTATTTT. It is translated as CASSYSGGTDTQYF.

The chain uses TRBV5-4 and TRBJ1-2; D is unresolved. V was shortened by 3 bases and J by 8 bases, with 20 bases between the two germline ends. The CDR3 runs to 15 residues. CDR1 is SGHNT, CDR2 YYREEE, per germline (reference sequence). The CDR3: CASSSGGWLLGGYTF. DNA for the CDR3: TGTGCCAGCAGCTCAGGCGGGTGGCTGCTTGGGGGCTACACCTTC.

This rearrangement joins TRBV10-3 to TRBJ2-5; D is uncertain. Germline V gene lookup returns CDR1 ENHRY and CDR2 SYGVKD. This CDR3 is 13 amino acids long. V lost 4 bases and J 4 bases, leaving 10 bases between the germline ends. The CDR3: CAISVRLGETQYF. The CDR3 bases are TGTGCCATCAGTGTTAGATTAGGAGAGACCCAGTACTTC.

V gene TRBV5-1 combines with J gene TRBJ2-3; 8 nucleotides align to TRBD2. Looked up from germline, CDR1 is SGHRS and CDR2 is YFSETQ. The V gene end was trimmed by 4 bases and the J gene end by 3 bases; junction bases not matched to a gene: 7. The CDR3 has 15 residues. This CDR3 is CASSPGGARTDTQYF. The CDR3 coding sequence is TGCGCCAGCAGCCCGGGGGGGGCTCGGACAGATACGCAGTATTTT.

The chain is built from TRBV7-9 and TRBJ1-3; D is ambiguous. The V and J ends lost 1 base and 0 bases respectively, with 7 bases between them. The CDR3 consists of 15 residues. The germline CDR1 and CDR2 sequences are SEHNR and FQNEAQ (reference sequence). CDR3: CASSLGHSSGNTIYF. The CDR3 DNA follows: TGTGCCAGCAGCTTAGGGCACTCCTCTGGAAACACCATATATTTT.

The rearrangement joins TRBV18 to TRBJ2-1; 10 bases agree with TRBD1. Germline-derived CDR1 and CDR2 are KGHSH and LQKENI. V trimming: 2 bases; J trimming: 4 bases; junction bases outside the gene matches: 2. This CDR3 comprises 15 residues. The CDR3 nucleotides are TGTGCCAGCTCACCAAGGACAGGGGGATACAATGAGCAGTTCTTC. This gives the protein CASSPRTGGYNEQFF.

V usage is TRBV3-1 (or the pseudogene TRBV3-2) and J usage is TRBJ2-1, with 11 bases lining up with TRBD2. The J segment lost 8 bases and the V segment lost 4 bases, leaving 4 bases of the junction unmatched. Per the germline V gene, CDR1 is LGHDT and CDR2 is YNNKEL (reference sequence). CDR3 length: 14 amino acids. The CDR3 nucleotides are TGTGCCAGCAGCCTGACTAGCGGGATGGATGAGCAGTTCTTC. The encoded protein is CASSLTSGMDEQFF.

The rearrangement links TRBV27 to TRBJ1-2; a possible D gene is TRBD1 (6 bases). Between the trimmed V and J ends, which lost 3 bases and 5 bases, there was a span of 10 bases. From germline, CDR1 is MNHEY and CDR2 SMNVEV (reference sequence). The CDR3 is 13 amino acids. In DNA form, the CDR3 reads TGTGCCAGCAGTTTCCGGGGGGCTTATGGCTACACCTTC. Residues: CASSFRGAYGYTF.

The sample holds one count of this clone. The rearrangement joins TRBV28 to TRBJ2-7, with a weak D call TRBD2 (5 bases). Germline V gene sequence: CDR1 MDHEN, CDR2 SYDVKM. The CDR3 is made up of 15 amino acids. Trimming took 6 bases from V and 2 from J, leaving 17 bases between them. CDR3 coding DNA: TGTGCCAGCAGCCCTGCCGGAGGCGCAGCCTACGAGCAGTACTTC. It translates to CASSPAGGAAYEQYF.

CDR3 sequence (DNA): TGCAGCGTTGAAGAGACTAACCAGGGGGCTACGCAGTATTTT. Its protein is CSVEETNQGATQYF. The chain links TRBV29-1 to TRBJ2-3, with 8 bases fitting TRBD1. With 0 bases clipped from V and 8 bases from J, the junction kept 7 bases outside the gene matches. The V gene's germline CDR1 is SQVTM and CDR2 ANQGSEA. The CDR3 has 14 residues.

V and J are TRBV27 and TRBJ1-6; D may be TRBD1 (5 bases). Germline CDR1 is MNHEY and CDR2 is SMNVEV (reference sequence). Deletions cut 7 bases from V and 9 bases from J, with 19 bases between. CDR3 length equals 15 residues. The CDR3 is CASTSYRGVGSPLHF. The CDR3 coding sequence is TGTGCCAGCACCTCATATAGAGGGGTGGGTTCACCCCTCCACTTT.

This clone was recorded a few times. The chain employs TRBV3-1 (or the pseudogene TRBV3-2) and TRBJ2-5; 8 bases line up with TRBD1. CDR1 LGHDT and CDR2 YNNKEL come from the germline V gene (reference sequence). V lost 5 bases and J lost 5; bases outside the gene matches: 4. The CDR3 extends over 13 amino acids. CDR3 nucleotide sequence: TGTGCCAGCAGCATCCAGGGGGCCGAGACCCAGTACTTC. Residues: CASSIQGAETQYF.

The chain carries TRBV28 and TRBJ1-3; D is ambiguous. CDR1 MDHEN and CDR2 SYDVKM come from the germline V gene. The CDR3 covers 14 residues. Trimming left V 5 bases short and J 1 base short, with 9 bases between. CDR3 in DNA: TGTGCCAGCAGTCCGGCGGGTTCTGGAAACACCATATATTTT. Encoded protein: CASSPAGSGNTIYF.

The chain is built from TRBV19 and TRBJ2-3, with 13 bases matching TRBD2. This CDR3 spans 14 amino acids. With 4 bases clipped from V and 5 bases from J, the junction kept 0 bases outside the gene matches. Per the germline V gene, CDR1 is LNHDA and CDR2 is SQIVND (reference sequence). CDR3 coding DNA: TGTGCCAGTAGTAGGACTAGCGGGAGAGATACGCAGTATTTT. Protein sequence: CASSRTSGRDTQYF.

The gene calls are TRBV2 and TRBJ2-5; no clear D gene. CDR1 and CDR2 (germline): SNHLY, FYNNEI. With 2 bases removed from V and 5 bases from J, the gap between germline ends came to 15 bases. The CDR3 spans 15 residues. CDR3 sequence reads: CASSESSLQGETQYF. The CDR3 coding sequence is TGTGCCAGCAGTGAAAGTAGTCTTCAAGGGGAGACCCAGTACTTC.

As DNA, the CDR3 is TGTGCCAGCAGTTCGGGACAGGTGAATTCACCCCTCCACTTT. Its translation: CASSSGQVNSPLHF. The rearrangement uses TRBV6-4 and TRBJ1-6; 8 positions agree with TRBD1. Germline trimming cut 5 bases from V and 7 bases from J; bases unmatched to any gene: 4. The CDR3 has 14 residues. Germline V gene data show CDR1 as MRHNA and CDR2 as SNTAGT.

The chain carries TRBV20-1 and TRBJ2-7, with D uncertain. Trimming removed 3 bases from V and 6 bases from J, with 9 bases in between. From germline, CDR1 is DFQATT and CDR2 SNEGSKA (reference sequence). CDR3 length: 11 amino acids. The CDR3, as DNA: TGCAGTGCTAGGTTTGACGGCGAGCAGTACTTC. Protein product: CSARFDGEQYF.

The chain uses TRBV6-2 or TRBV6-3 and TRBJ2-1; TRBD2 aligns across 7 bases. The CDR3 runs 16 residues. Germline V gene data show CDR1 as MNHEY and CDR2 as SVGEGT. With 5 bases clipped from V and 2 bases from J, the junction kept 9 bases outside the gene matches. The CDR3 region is CASSPLADLTYNEQFF. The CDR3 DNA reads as TGTGCCAGCAGTCCCCTAGCGGATCTAACCTACAATGAGCAGTTCTTC.

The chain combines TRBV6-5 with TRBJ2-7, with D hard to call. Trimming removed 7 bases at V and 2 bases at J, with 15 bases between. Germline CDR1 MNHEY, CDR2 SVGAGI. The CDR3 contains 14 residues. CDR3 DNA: TGTGCCAGCACCTCGGACCTCAGCCCCTACGAGCAGTACTTC. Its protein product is CASTSDLSPYEQYF.

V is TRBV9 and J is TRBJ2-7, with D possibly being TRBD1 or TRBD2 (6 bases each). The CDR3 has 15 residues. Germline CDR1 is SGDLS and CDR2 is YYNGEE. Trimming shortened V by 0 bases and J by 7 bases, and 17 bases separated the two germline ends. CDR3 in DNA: TGTGCCAGCAGCGTAGGGGGGGCGTGGGCGGGGGAGCAGTACTTC. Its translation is CASSVGGAWAGEQYF. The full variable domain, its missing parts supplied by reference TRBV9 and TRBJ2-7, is DSGVTQTPKHLITATGQRVTLRCSPRSGDLSVYWYQQSLDQGLQFLIQYYNGEERAKGNILERFSAQQFPDLHSELNLSSLELGDSALYFCASSVGGAWAGEQYFGPGTRLTVT.

The CDR3 spells CASSPGIGETQYF. The CDR3 bases are TGTGCCAGCAGCCCTGGGATCGGGGAGACCCAGTACTTC. The chain uses TRBV11-3 and TRBJ2-5; D unresolved. Trimming stripped 5 bases from V and 5 bases from J, with 12 bases between. From germline, CDR1 is SGHNT and CDR2 YENEEA. CDR3 length: 13 residues.

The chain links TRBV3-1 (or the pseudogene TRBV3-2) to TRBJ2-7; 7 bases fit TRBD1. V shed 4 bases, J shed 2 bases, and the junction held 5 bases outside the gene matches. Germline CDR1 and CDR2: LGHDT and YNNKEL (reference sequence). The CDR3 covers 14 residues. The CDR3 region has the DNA TGTGCCAGCAGCCCTACGGGACAGACCTACGAGCAGTACTTC. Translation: CASSPTGQTYEQYF.